This T cell receptor (beta chain) was captured in a study of blood T cell repertoires in COVID-19. In the study overall: Acute and convalescent COVID-19 specimens originated in the United States, Italy and Spain. T cells, B-cell-depleted T cells, or PBMCs provided the cDNA or gDNA that served as material.

Produced via immunoSEQ multiplex PCR; TCRdb's table is partial and in-frame only. There are 200,000 to 250,000 clones in the sample; roughly 85% occur only once, and roughly 4.8% lies in the top ten. The germline gives CDR1 LGHDT, CDR2 YNNKEL (reference sequence). The V segment lost 2 bases and the J segment 5 bases; nucleotides outside the gene matches: 7. The CDR3 covers 15 residues. Sequencing was carried out using PBMCs or T cells enriched from blood (not recorded which). This clonotype originated in a woman aged 45 to 65 who had been exposed to COVID-19. This sequence joins TRBV3-1 (or the pseudogene TRBV3-2) and TRBJ2-5, with 8 bases identical to TRBD2. As DNA, the CDR3 is TGTGCCAGCAGCCAACTCCGGGGGGGCCGGGAGACCCAGTACTTC. It specifies CASSQLRGGRETQYF.